The present T cell receptor (beta chain) was sequenced within a study of blood T cell repertoires in COVID-19. Clones were read by immunoSEQ multiplex PCR, and TCRdb kept only the in-frame ones, dropping some. The sample has approximately 54,000 clones, about 87% seen once; the top ten hold approximately 3.8%. This TCR derives from a man aged 50 to 59 with acute or convalescent COVID-19. The sequencing input was peripheral blood.

The CDR3 here is CASSQSRGASGQETQYF. CDR3 sequence (DNA): TGCGCCAGCAGCCAATCCCGCGGGGCTAGCGGACAAGAGACCCAGTACTTC. The rearrangement uses TRBV4-1 and TRBJ2-5; 7 nucleotides match TRBD2. The CDR3 has 17 amino acids. Germline loops: CDR1 MGHRA, CDR2 YSYEKL. V lost 2 bases and J lost 2; bases outside the gene matches: 11.